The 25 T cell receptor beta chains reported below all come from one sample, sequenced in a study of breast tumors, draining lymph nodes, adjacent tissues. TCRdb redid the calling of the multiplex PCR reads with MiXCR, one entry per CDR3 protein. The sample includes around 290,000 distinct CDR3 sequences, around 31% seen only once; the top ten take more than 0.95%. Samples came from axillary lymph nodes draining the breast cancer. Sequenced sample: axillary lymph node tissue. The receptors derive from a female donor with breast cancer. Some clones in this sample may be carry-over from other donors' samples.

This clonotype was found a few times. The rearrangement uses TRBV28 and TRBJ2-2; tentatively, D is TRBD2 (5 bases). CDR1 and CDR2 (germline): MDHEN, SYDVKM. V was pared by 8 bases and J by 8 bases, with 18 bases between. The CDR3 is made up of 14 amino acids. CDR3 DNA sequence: TGTGCCAGCCTAAAAGCCAACTCGGGGGGGGAGCTGTTTTTT. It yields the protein CASLKANSGGELFF.

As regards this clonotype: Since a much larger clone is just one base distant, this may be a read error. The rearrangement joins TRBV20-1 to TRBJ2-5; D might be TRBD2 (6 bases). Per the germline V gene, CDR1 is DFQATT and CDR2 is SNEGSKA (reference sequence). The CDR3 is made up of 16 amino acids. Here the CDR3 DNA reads TGCAGTGCTCCCCCCCGACTAGAAAGCTACCAAGAGTCCCAGTACTTC. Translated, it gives CSAPPRLESYQESQYF.

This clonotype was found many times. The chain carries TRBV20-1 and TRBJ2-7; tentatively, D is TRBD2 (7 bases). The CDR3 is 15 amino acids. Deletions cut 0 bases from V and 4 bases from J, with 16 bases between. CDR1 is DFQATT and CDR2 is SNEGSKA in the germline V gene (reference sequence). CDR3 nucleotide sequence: TGCAGTGCTAGAGATATGCGGGGGCAGCAATACGAGCAGTACTTC. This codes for CSARDMRGQQYEQYF.

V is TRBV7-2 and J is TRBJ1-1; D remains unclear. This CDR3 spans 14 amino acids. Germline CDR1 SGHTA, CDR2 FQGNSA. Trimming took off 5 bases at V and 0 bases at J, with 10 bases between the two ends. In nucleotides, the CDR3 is TGTGCCAGCAGCCGCGACGTCCTGAACACTGAAGCTTTCTTT. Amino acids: CASSRDVLNTEAFF.

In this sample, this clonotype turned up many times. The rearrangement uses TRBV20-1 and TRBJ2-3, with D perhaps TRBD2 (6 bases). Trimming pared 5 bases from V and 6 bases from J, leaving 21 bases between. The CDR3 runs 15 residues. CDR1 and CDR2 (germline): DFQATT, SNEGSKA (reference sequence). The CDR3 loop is CSAQGGPLGRDTQYF. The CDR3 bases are TGCAGTGCTCAGGGAGGACCCCTCGGCAGGGATACGCAGTATTTT.

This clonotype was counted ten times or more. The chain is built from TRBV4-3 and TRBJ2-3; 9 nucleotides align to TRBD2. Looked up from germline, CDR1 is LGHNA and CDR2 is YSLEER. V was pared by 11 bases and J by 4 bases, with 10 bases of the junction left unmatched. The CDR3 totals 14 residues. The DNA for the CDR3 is TGCGCCTCCTCGGGGGGACTAGCATCAGATACGCAGTATTTT. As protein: CASSGGLASDTQYF.

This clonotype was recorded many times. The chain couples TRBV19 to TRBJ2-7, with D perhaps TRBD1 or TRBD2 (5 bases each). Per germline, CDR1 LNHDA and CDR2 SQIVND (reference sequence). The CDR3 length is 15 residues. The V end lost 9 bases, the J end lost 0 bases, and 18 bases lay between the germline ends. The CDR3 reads CASVSSSGGSYEQYF. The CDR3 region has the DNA TGTGCCAGCGTTTCCTCTTCTGGGGGCTCCTACGAGCAGTACTTC.

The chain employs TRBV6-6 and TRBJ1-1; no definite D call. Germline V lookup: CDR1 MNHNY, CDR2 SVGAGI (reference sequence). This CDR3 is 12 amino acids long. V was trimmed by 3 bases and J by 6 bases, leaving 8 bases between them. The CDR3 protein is CASSYLGPEAFF. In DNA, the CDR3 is TGTGCCAGCAGTTATTTGGGTCCTGAAGCTTTCTTT.

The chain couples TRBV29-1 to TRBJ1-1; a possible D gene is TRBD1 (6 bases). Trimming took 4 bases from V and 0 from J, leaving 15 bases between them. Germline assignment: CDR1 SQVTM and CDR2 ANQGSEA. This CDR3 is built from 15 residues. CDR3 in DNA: TGCAGCGTTGGAGTCCCCACAGGGATGAACACTGAAGCTTTCTTT. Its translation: CSVGVPTGMNTEAFF.

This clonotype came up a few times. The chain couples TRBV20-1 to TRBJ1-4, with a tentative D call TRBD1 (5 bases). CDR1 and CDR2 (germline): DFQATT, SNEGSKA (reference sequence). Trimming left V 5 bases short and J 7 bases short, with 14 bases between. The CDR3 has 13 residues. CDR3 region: CSAPGTGSEKLFF. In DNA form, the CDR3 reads TGCAGTGCTCCCGGGACTGGTAGTGAAAAACTGTTTTTT.

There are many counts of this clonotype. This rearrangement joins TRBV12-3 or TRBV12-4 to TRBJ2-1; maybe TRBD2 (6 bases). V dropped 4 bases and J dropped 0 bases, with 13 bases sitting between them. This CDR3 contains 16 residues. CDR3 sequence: CASSSTGTYSYNEQFF. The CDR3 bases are TGTGCCAGCAGTTCCACCGGGACTTACTCCTACAATGAGCAGTTCTTC.

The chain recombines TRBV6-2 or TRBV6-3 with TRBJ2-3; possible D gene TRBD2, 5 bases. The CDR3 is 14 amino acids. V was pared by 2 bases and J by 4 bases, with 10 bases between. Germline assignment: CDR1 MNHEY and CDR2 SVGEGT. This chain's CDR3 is CASSYDEGPDTQYF. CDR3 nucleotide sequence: TGTGCCAGCAGTTACGATGAGGGCCCAGATACGCAGTATTTT.

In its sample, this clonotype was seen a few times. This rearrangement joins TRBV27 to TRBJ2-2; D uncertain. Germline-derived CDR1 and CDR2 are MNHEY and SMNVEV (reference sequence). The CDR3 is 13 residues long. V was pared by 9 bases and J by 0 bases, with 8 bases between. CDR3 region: CASEHPNTGELFF. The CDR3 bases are TGTGCCAGTGAGCACCCGAACACCGGGGAGCTGTTTTTT.

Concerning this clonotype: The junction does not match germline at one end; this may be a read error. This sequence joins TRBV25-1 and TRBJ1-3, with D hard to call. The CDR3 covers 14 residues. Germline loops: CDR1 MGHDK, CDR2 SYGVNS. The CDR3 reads CASSSGLGGNTVYF. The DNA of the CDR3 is TGTGCCAGCAGTTCAGGCCTCGGAGGAAACACCGTATATTTT.

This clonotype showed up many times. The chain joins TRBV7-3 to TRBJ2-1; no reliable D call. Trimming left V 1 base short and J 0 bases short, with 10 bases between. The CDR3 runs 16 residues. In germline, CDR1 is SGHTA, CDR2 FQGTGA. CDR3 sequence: CASSLNAGSSYNEQFF. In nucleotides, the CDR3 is TGTGCCAGCAGCTTAAATGCCGGAAGCTCCTACAATGAGCAGTTCTTC. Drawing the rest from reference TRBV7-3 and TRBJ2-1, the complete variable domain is GAGVSQTPSNKVTEKGKYVELRCDPISGHTALYWYRQSLGQGPEFLIYFQGTGAADDSGLPNDRFFAVRPEGSVSTLKIQRTERGDSAVYLCASSLNAGSSYNEQFFGPGTRLTVL.

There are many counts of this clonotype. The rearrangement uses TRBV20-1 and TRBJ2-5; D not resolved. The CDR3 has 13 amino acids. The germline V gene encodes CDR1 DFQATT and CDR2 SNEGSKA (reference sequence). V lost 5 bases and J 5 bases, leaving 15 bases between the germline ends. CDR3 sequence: CSALIGSMETQYF. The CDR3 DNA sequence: TGCAGTGCTTTGATTGGTTCTATGGAGACCCAGTACTTC.

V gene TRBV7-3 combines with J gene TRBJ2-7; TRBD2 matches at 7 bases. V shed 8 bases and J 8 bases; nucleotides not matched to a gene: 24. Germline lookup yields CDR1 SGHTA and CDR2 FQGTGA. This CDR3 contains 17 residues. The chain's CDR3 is CASGLSIAGPGPRQQYF. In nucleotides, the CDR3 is TGTGCCAGCGGCCTTTCAATAGCGGGCCCCGGACCAAGACAGCAGTACTTC.

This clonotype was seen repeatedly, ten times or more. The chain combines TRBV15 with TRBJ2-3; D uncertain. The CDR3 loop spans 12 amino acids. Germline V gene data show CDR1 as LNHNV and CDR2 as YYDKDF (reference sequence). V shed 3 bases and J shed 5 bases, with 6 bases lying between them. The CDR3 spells CATSRDEDTQYF. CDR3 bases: TGTGCCACCAGCAGGGACGAAGATACGCAGTATTTT. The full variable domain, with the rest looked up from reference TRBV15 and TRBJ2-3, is DAMVIQNPRYQVTQFGKPVTLSCSQTLNHNVMYWYQQKSSQAPKLLFHYYDKDFNNEADTPDNFQSRRPNTSFCFLDIRSPGLGDTAMYLCATSRDEDTQYFGPGTRLTVL.

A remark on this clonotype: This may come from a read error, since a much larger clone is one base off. CDR3 amino acids: CAGSWRTGPNEKLFF. For the CDR3, the DNA is TGTGCCGGCAGCTGGAGGACAGGGCCTAATGAAAAACTGTTTTTT. V is TRBV7-2 and J is TRBJ1-4; 8 nucleotides align to TRBD1. The CDR3 runs 15 residues. CDR1 and CDR2 (germline): SGHTA, FQGNSA. The whole variable domain, remainder taken from reference TRBV7-2 and TRBJ1-4, is GAGVSQSPSNKVTEKGKDVELRCDPISGHTALYWYRQSLGQGLEFLIYFQGNSAPDKSGLPSDRFSAERTGGSVSTLTIQRTQQEDSAVYLCAGSWRTGPNEKLFFGSGTQLSVL.

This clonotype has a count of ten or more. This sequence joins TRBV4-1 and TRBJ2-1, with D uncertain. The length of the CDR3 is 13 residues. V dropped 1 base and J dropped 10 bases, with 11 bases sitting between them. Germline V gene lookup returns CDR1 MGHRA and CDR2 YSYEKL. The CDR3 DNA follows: TGCGCCAGCAGCCAAGTAAGCGACTTAGAGCAGTTCTTC. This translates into CASSQVSDLEQFF.

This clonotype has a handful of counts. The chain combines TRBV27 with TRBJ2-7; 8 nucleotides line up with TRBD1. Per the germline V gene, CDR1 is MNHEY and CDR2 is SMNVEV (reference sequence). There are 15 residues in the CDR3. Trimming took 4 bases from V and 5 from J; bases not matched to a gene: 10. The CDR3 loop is CASSSQGGLRNEQYF. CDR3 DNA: TGTGCCAGCAGTTCACAGGGGGGACTTCGCAACGAGCAGTACTTC.

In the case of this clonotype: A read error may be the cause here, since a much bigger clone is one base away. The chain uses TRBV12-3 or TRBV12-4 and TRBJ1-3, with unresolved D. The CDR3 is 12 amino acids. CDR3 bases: TGTGCCAGCACCCTCTCTGGAGACACCATATATTTT. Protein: CASTLSGDTIYF.

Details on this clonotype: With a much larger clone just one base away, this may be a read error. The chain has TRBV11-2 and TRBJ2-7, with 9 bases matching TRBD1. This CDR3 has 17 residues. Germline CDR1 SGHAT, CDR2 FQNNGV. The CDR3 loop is CANSSIGPGQGRHEQYF. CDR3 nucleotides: TGTGCCAACAGCTCGATAGGGCCGGGACAGGGTCGCCACGAGCAGTACTTC.

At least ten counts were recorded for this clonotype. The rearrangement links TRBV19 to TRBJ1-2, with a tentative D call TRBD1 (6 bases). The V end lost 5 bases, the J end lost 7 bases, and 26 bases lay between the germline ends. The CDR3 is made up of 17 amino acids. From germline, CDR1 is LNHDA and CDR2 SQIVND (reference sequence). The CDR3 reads CASSARRGTLALRGYTF. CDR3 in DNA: TGTGCCAGTAGTGCCCGGCGGGGGACATTGGCACTTCGTGGCTACACCTTC. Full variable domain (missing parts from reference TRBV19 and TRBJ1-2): DGGITQSPKYLFRKEGQNVTLSCEQNLNHDAMYWYRQDPGQGLRLIYYSQIVNDFQKGDIAEGYSVSREKKESFPLTVTSAQKNPTAFYLCASSARRGTLALRGYTFGSGTRLTVV.

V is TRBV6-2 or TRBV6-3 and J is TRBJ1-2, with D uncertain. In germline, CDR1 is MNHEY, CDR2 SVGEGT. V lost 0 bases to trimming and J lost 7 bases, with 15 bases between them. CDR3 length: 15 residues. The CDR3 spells CASSYSAGQTRGYTF. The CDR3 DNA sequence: TGTGCCAGCAGTTACTCGGCAGGTCAAACTCGTGGCTACACCTTC.